Following are 10 T cell receptor beta chains from one sample sequenced in a study of blood T cell repertoires in COVID-19. Clones were read by immunoSEQ multiplex PCR, and TCRdb kept only the in-frame ones, dropping some. The repertoire includes approximately 67,000 clones, 91% of them detected once, and around 4.5% sits in the top ten. Sequenced input: peripheral blood. These receptor sequences come from an older woman with active COVID-19.

This clone has only one observation. The genes are TRBV6-5 and TRBJ2-7, with 10 bases identical to TRBD1. The CDR3 contains 15 residues. Unmatched junction bases numbered 10, after V lost 5 bases and J lost 6 bases. The germline V gene has CDR1 MNHEY and CDR2 SVGAGI. CDR3 nucleotide sequence: TGTGCCAGCAGTCCTGGGGGGACAGGGGTGGCCGAGCAGTACTTC. This sequence encodes CASSPGGTGVAEQYF.

The chain combines TRBV2 with TRBJ1-6, with 7 positions matching TRBD1. This CDR3 has 13 amino acids. CDR1 is SNHLY and CDR2 is FYNNEI in the germline V gene. J was trimmed by 7 bases and V by 10 bases; bases with no gene match: 7. The CDR3 spells CAIRDSANSPLHF. The CDR3 region has the DNA TGTGCCATCCGGGACAGTGCGAATTCACCCCTCCACTTT.

This chain uses TRBV30 with TRBJ2-5; D might be TRBD2 (6 bases). Germline CDR1 GTSNPN, CDR2 SVGIG (reference sequence). The CDR3 runs 14 residues. The ends were cut back, 0 bases at V and 3 bases at J, with 11 bases in the middle. The CDR3 nucleotides read TGTGCCTGGAGTGTAATACTAGCTGAAGAGACCCAGTACTTC. Its protein product is CAWSVILAEETQYF. The full variable domain, its missing parts supplied by reference TRBV30 and TRBJ2-5, is SQTIHQWPATLVQPVGSPLSLECTVEGTSNPNLYWYRQAAGRGLQLLFYSVGIGQISSEVPQNLSASRPQDRQFILSSKKLLLSDSGFYLCAWSVILAEETQYFGPGTRLLVL.

This chain uses TRBV6-5 with TRBJ2-3; a possible D gene is TRBD1 (5 bases). V gave up 8 bases and J gave up 6 bases, with 18 bases separating them. This CDR3 is 14 amino acids long. The germline V gene encodes CDR1 MNHEY and CDR2 SVGAGI. CDR3 in amino acids: CASRRGPSADTQYF. Written as DNA, the CDR3 is TGTGCCAGCCGAAGGGGCCCCAGTGCGGATACGCAGTATTTT.

The rearrangement joins TRBV6-6 to TRBJ2-3, with D maybe TRBD1 (6 bases). V dropped 6 bases and J dropped 9 bases, with 19 bases sitting between them. Germline V CDR1 and CDR2: MNHNY, SVGAGI (reference sequence). The CDR3 consists of 14 residues. CDR3 DNA: TGTGCCAGCAGCCCTGGGACATTTGGTGACACGCAGTATTTT. It encodes CASSPGTFGDTQYF.

The V call is TRBV6-5, the J call TRBJ2-5; possibly TRBD1 for D (6 bases). V lost 10 bases and J lost 2, with 20 bases in between. The CDR3 runs 15 residues. CDR1 MNHEY and CDR2 SVGAGI come from the germline V gene. The CDR3 coding sequence is TGTGCCACCAAGCAGGGACCTAGGGGGCAAGAGACCCAGTACTTC. Translation gives CATKQGPRGQETQYF.

On this clone: Other DNA sequences in the sample encode the same CDR3. The chain has TRBV28 and TRBJ2-3, with 7 bases lining up with TRBD2. The CDR3 spans 15 residues. In germline, CDR1 is MDHEN, CDR2 SYDVKM. Trimming took 2 bases from V and 3 from J; bases not matched to a gene: 5. The CDR3 region is CASSLTGEGTDTQYF. CDR3 bases: TGTGCCAGCAGTTTAACGGGGGAGGGGACAGATACGCAGTATTTT.

The CDR3, as DNA: TGTGCCAGTAGTATAGGGTCACAGACCCTAGCCAAAAACATTCAGTACTTC. This codes for CASSIGSQTLAKNIQYF. V usage is TRBV19 and J usage is TRBJ2-4; D gene uncertain. V shed 1 base and J shed 0 bases, with 13 bases lying between them. The germline gives CDR1 LNHDA, CDR2 SQIVND (reference sequence). This CDR3 has 17 residues.

The chain uses TRBV28 and TRBJ2-5; no firm D call. Germline V gene sequence: CDR1 MDHEN, CDR2 SYDVKM. The length of the CDR3 is 15 residues. The ends were cut back, 7 bases at V and 6 bases at J, with 21 bases in the middle. The CDR3 reads CASTTPSRPRKTQYF. The CDR3 DNA reads as TGTGCCAGCACTACTCCGTCCCGCCCTAGGAAGACCCAGTACTTC.

The chain carries TRBV2 and TRBJ1-2; D gene ambiguous. The CDR3 extends over 14 amino acids. The germline CDR1 and CDR2 sequences are SNHLY and FYNNEI. V was trimmed by 8 bases and J by 0 bases, leaving 13 bases between them. The DNA for the CDR3 is TGTGCCAGCGAAACGGCCAGGACTAACTATGGCTACACCTTC. Encoded protein: CASETARTNYGYTF.